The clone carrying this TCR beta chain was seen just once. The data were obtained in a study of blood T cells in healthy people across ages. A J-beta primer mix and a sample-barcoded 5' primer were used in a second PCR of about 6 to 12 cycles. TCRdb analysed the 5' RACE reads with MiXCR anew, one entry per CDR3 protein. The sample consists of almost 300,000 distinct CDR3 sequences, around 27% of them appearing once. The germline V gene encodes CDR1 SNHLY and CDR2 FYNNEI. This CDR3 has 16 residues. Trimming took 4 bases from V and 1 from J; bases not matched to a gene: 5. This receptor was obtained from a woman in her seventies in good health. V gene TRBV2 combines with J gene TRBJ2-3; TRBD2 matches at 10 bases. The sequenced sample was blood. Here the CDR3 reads CASSGTGTSGTDTQYF. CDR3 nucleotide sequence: TGTGCCAGCAGTGGTACCGGGACTAGCGGCACAGATACGCAGTATTTT.